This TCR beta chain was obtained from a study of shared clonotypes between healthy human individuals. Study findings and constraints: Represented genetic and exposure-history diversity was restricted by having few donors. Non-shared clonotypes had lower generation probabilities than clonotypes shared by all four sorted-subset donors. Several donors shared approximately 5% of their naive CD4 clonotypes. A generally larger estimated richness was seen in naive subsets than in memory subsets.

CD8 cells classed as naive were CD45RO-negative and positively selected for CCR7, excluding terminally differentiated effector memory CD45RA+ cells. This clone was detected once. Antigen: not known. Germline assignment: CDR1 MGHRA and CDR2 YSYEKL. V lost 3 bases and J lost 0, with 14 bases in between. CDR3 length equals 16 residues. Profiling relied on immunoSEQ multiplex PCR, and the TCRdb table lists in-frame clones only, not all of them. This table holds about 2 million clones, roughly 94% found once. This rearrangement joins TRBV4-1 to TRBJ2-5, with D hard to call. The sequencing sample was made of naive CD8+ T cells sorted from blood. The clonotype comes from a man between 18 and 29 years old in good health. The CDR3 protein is CASSQPWIKYQETQYF. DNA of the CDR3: TGCGCCAGCAGCCAGCCCTGGATCAAGTACCAAGAGACCCAGTACTTC.